The sample holds many counts of the clone carrying this T cell receptor (beta chain). The antigen is unknown. Graves' hyperthyroidism was deemed stable absent ophthalmopathy progression within 18 months. The germline gives CDR1 DFQATT, CDR2 SNEGSKA (reference sequence). The CDR3 sequence is 16 residues long. V lost 6 bases to trimming and J lost 0 bases, with 19 bases between them. TCR beta CDR3 region amplification was performed from RNA transcripts. Researchers ran a first-round RT-PCR on the TCR CDR3 using the HTBI primer set. TCRdb called the multiplex PCR reads again in MiXCR, with one record for every CDR3 protein. The table lists under 650,000 distinct CDR3 sequences, about 17% of them singletons. The sample originates from a study of T cells in Graves' hyperthyroidism and ophthalmopathy. General study findings and limits: Classification by a 13 V-J model distinguished ophthalmopathy from stable hyperthyroidism.

Sequenced: blood. This rearrangement joins TRBV20-1 to TRBJ2-3; possibly TRBD2 for D (6 bases). The sequence was obtained from a woman in her 30s with Graves' hyperthyroidism. CDR3 sequence (DNA): TGCAGTGCCGGGCCAGCGGGTGTCCGGAGCACAGATACGCAGTATTTT. It is translated as CSAGPAGVRSTDTQYF.